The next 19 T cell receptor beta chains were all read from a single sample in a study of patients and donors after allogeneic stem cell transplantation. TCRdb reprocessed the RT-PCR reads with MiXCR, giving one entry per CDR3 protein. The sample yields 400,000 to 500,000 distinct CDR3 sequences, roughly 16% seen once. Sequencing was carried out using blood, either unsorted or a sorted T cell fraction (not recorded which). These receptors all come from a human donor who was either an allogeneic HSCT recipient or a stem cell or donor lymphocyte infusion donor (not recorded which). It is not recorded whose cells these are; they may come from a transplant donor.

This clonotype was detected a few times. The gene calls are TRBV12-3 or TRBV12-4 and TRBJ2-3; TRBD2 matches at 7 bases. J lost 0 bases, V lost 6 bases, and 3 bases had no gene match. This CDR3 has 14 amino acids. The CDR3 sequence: CASSRGDSTDTQYF. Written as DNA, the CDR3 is TGTGCCAGCAGCCGGGGGGATAGCACAGATACGCAGTATTTT.

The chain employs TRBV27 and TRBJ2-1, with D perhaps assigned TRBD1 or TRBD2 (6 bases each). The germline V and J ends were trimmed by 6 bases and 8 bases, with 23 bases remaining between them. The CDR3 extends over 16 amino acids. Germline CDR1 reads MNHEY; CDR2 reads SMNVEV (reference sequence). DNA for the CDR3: TGTGCCAGCAGCCGAGGGGGGAGTTCCTTGAGAGATGAGCAGTTCTTC. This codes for CASSRGGSSLRDEQFF.

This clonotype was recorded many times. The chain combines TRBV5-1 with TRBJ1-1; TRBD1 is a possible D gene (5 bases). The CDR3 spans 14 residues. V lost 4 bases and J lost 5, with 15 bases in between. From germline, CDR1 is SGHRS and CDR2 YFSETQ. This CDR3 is CASSQWGRGTEAFF. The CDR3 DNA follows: TGCGCCAGCAGCCAGTGGGGGAGAGGAACTGAAGCTTTCTTT.

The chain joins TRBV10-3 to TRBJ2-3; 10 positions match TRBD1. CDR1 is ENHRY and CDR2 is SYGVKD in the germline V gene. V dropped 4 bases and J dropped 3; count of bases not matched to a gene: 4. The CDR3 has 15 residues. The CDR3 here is CAISGDRGRTDTQYF. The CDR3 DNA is TGTGCCATCAGTGGGGACAGGGGCCGAACAGATACGCAGTATTTT.

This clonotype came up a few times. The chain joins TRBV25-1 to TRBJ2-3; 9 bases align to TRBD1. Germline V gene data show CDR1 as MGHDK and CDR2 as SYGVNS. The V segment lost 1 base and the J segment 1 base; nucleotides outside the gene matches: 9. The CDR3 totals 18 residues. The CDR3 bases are TGTGCCAGCAGTGAATCTTGGCTGACAGGGGGACGCACAGATACGCAGTATTTT. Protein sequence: CASSESWLTGGRTDTQYF.

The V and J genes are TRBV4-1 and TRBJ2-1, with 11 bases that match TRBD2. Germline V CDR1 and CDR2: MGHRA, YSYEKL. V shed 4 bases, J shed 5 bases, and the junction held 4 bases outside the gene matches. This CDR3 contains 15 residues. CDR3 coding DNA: TGCGCCAGCAGCCCAACTAGCGGGAGCGACAATGAGCAGTTCTTC. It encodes CASSPTSGSDNEQFF.

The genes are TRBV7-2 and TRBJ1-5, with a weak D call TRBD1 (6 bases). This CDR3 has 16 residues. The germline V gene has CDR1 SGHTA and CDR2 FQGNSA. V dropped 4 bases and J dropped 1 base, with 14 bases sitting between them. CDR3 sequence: CASSSPGGASNQPQHF. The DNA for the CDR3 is TGTGCCAGCAGCTCCCCGGGGGGGGCAAGCAATCAGCCCCAGCATTTT.

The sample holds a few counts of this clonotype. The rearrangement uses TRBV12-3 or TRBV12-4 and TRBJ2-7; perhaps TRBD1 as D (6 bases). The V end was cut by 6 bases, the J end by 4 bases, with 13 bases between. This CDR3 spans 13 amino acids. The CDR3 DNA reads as TGTGCCAGCAGGTTACAGGGTAGATACGAGCAGTACTTC. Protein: CASRLQGRYEQYF.

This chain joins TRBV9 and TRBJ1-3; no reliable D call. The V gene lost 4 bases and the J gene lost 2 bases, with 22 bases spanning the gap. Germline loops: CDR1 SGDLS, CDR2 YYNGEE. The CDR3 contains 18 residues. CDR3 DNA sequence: TGTGCCAGCAGCCCTCAAGTTCCCAGCGCTCCGGCTGGAAACACCATATATTTT. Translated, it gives CASSPQVPSAPAGNTIYF.

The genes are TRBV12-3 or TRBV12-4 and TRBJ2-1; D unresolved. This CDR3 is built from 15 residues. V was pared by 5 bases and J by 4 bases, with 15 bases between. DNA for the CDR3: TGTGCCAGCAGTCCCAACCATATGGGGTACAATGAGCAGTTCTTC. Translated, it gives CASSPNHMGYNEQFF.

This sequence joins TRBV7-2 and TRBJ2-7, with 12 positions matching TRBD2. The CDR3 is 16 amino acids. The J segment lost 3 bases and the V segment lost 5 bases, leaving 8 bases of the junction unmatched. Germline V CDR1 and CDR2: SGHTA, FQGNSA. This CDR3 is CASSPTGTSGYYEQYF. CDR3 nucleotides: TGTGCCAGCAGCCCTACCGGGACTAGCGGGTACTACGAGCAGTACTTC.

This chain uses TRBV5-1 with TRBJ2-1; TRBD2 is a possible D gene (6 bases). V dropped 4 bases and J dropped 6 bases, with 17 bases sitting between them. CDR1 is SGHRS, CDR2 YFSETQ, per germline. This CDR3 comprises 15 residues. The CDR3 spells CASSAGLNILNEQFF. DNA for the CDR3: TGCGCCAGCAGCGCGGGACTTAATATTCTCAATGAGCAGTTCTTC.

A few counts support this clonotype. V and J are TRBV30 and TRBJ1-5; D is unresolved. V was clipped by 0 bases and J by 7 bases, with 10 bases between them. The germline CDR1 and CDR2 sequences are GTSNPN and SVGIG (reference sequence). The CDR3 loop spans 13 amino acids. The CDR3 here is CAWSVNSQQPQHF. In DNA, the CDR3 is TGTGCCTGGAGTGTAAACTCCCAACAGCCCCAGCATTTT.

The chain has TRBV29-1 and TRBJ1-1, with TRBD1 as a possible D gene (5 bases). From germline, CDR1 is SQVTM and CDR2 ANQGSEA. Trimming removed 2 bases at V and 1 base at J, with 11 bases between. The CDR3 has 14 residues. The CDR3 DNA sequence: TGCAGCGTTGAACGGGACTGGGCGAACACTGAAGCTTTCTTT. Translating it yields CSVERDWANTEAFF.

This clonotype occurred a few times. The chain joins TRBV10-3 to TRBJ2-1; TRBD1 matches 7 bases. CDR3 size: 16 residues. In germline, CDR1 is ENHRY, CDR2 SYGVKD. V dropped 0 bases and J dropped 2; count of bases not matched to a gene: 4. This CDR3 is CAISESTGITYNEQFF. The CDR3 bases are TGTGCCATCAGTGAGTCGACAGGGATCACCTACAATGAGCAGTTCTTC.

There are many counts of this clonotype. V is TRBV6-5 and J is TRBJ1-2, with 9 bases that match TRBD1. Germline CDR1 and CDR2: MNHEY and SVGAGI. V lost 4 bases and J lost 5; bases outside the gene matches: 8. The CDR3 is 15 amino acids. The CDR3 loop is CASSSPGQGGYGYTF. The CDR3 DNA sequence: TGTGCCAGCAGTTCCCCGGGACAGGGCGGGTATGGCTACACCTTC.

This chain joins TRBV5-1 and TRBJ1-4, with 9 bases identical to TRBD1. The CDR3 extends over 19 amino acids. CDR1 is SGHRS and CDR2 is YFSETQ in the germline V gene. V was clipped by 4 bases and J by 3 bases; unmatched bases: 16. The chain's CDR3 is CASSPSGTGKMVANEKLFF. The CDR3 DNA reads TGCGCCAGCAGCCCCTCCGGGACAGGGAAAATGGTCGCTAATGAAAAACTGTTTTTT.

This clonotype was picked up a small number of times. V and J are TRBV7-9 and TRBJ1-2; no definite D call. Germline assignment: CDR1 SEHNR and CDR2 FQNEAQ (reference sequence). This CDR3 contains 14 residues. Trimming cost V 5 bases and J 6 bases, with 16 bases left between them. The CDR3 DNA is TGTGCCAGCAGCCCCGCCCGCAGGTTTAATGGCTACACCTTC. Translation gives CASSPARRFNGYTF. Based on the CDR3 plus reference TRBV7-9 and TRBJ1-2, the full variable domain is DTGVSQNPRHKITKRGQNVTFRCDPISEHNRLYWYRQTLGQGPEFLTYFQNEAQLEKSRLLSDRFSAERPKGSFSTLEIQRTEQGDSAMYLCASSPARRFNGYTFGSGTRLTVV.

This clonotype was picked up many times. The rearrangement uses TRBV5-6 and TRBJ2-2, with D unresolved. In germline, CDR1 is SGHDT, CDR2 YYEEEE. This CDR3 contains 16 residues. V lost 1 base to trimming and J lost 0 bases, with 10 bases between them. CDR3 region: CASSLRVLANTGELFF. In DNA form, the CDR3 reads TGTGCCAGCAGCTTGAGAGTTCTCGCGAACACCGGGGAGCTGTTTTTT.